Following are 3 T cell receptor beta chains from one sample sequenced in a study of T cell changes during pregnancy in multiple sclerosis. TCRdb keeps only in-frame clones here, not all; method: immunoSEQ multiplex PCR. In the table there are roughly 80,000 clones, about 92% of which are singletons. This material consisted of peripheral blood, taken in the second trimester of pregnancy. Every receptor here comes from a female donor with multiple sclerosis, enrolled in a pregnancy study.

This clone appeared a few times. The chain links TRBV2 to TRBJ1-4; 7 bases align to TRBD1. Germline V gives CDR1 SNHLY, CDR2 FYNNEI. The trim removed 5 bases at V and 8 bases at J, leaving 8 bases unmatched. The CDR3 has 14 amino acids. The CDR3 protein is CASSRSDRVEKLFF. The CDR3 DNA is TGTGCCAGCAGTAGGTCCGACAGGGTGGAAAAACTGTTTTTT.

V gene TRBV6-1 combines with J gene TRBJ2-2; TRBD1 matches at 9 bases. Germline CDR1 is MNHNS and CDR2 is SASEGT. The CDR3 sequence is 15 residues long. V lost 6 bases and J lost 8; bases outside the gene matches: 10. As DNA, the CDR3 is TGTGCCAGCAGACAGGGGGCCTTGCCTTTAGGGGAGCTGTTTTTT. Translating gives CASRQGALPLGELFF.

V is TRBV29-1 and J is TRBJ2-7, with TRBD1 matching 9 bases. Germline V gives CDR1 SQVTM, CDR2 ANQGSEA. The CDR3 has 14 residues. V dropped 6 bases and J dropped 4; count of bases not matched to a gene: 10. The CDR3 DNA follows: TGCAGCGTCGGTTGGACAGGGGTTGGTTACGAGCAGTACTTC. Translated: CSVGWTGVGYEQYF.